This T cell receptor (beta chain) was identified during a study of persistence of HIV-infected CD4 T cells. This was the immunoSEQ version 4 assay in survey mode. TCRdb keeps only in-frame clones here, not all; method: immunoSEQ multiplex PCR. This table has roughly 16,000 clones, almost 65% appearing once. General study findings and limits: Degenerate expanded CDR3beta sequences were enriched among CMV- and Gag-responding cells.

Cells were stimulated with CMV-infected fibroblast lysates at 8 to 10 ug/mL. Sorting selected CD4+ T cells upregulating both CD40 ligand and CD69. Donors were HIV-1-infected adults who began suppressive ART during chronic infection. Anti-CD28/CD49d costimulation, CD40-blocking antibody and enfuvirtide were given to CD8-depleted PBMCs for 18 hours. With regard to this clone: The antigen is undetermined.

This specimen consisted of CD4+ T cells sorted from PBMCs after roughly 18-hour stimulation, obtained from a patient who received antiretroviral therapy. The clonotype comes from an adult woman with HIV who was CMV-seropositive.

The CDR3, as DNA: TGTGCCAGCAGCTTAGCGGGGGGGCCAAGTGAGCAGTTCTTC. Amino acid sequence: CASSLAGGPSEQFF. This chain joins TRBV7-2 and TRBJ2-1; maybe TRBD2 (7 bases). CDR1 and CDR2 (germline): SGHTA, FQGNSA. V shed 0 bases and J shed 9 bases, with 12 bases lying between them. The CDR3 has 14 residues.